Below are 10 T cell receptor beta chains sequenced from a single sample in a study of T cells after yellow fever vaccination. TCRdb redid the calling of the 5' RACE reads with MiXCR, one entry per CDR3 protein. The sample includes some 200,000 distinct CDR3 sequences, more than 3% of them seen just once. The material was CD4+ T cells sorted from PBMCs, obtained 10 days after the yellow fever booster vaccination. Receptor source: a man in his late teens or twenties who received the YFV17D yellow fever vaccine.

This chain uses TRBV7-2 with TRBJ1-5; D call uncertain. The length of the CDR3 is 15 residues. Germline CDR1 SGHTA, CDR2 FQGNSA. The germline V and J ends were trimmed by 1 base and 1 base, with 8 bases remaining between them. The CDR3 sequence: CASSLEVFSNQPQHF. As DNA, the CDR3 is TGTGCCAGCAGCTTAGAGGTGTTCAGCAATCAGCCCCAGCATTTT.

This clonotype appeared many times. This rearrangement joins TRBV6-5 to TRBJ1-3; D possibly corresponds to TRBD1 (5 bases). The V and J ends lost 2 bases and 7 bases respectively, with 9 bases between them. The CDR3 has 13 residues. Germline CDR1 is MNHEY and CDR2 is SVGAGI. The CDR3 sequence is CASSYQPGNTIYF. DNA of the CDR3: TGTGCCAGCAGTTACCAACCAGGGAACACCATATATTTT.

This clonotype was seen a few times. V gene TRBV5-1 combines with J gene TRBJ2-1; perhaps TRBD1 as D (6 bases). The ends were cut back, 3 bases at V and 3 bases at J, with 13 bases in the middle. Germline values: CDR1 SGHRS, CDR2 YFSETQ. This CDR3 has 15 amino acids. The CDR3, as DNA: TGCGCCAGCAGCTCCGGACAGACGAACTACAATGAGCAGTTCTTC. Its translation: CASSSGQTNYNEQFF.

This clonotype was observed many times. The V and J genes are TRBV7-3 and TRBJ1-1, with a possible D match to TRBD1 (6 bases). CDR1 and CDR2 (germline): SGHTA, FQGTGA. CDR3 length: 12 residues. V lost 4 bases and J 5 bases, leaving 8 bases between the germline ends. CDR3: CASSSQGTEAFF. In DNA form, the CDR3 reads TGTGCCAGCAGCTCCCAGGGGACTGAAGCTTTCTTT. Using reference TRBV7-3 and TRBJ1-1 for the parts outside the CDR3, the full variable domain is GAGVSQTPSNKVTEKGKYVELRCDPISGHTALYWYRQSLGQGPEFLIYFQGTGAADDSGLPNDRFFAVRPEGSVSTLKIQRTERGDSAVYLCASSSQGTEAFFGQGTRLTVV.

This clonotype was observed a handful of times. The gene calls are TRBV24-1 and TRBJ1-2; 9 bases line up with TRBD1. V dropped 1 base and J dropped 4; count of bases not matched to a gene: 3. Germline V gene lookup returns CDR1 KGHDR and CDR2 SFDVKD. The CDR3 is 15 residues long. CDR3 residues: CATSDFGQGSYGYTF. CDR3 nucleotides: TGTGCCACCAGTGATTTTGGACAGGGGTCCTATGGCTACACCTTC.

This clonotype has a count of ten or more. The chain links TRBV6-2 or TRBV6-3 to TRBJ1-6; D is possibly TRBD1 (5 bases). Germline CDR1 MNHEY, CDR2 SVGEGT. The CDR3 totals 15 residues. Trimming took off 2 bases at V and 4 bases at J, with 9 bases between the two ends. DNA of the CDR3: TGTGCCAGCAGTTACCGGGACCCTTATAATTCACCCCTCCACTTT. It encodes CASSYRDPYNSPLHF.

The chain joins TRBV7-3 to TRBJ2-3; TRBD2 matches at 11 bases. Germline V gives CDR1 SGHTA, CDR2 FQGTGA. This CDR3 contains 19 residues. V lost 4 bases, J lost 2 bases, and 14 bases stayed unmatched. CDR3 DNA: TGTGCCAGCAGCTCACATGTTCCTAGCGGGGGGTGGCTCACAGATACGCAGTATTTT. Translating gives CASSSHVPSGGWLTDTQYF.

This clonotype has a count of ten or more. This rearrangement joins TRBV5-5 to TRBJ2-1; 16 nucleotides agree with TRBD2. J lost 15 bases, V lost 7 bases, and 4 bases had no gene match. Germline values: CDR1 SGHKS, CDR2 YYEKEE (reference sequence). The CDR3 covers 12 residues. The CDR3 region is CASGTSGGAVFF. The CDR3 DNA follows: TGTGCCAGCGGGACTAGCGGGGGGGCAGTGTTCTTC.

This clonotype has more than one count but fewer than ten. The rearrangement joins TRBV5-4 to TRBJ2-1, with D unresolved. Per germline, CDR1 SGHNT and CDR2 YYREEE (reference sequence). V was pared by 3 bases and J by 1 base, with 11 bases between. This CDR3 contains 15 residues. The CDR3 loop is CASSSGALSYNEQFF. In DNA form, the CDR3 reads TGTGCCAGCAGCTCCGGAGCTTTATCCTACAATGAGCAGTTCTTC.

The V gene is TRBV5-1, the J gene TRBJ2-6; 8 positions agree with TRBD2. This CDR3 is 19 amino acids long. Per germline, CDR1 SGHRS and CDR2 YFSETQ. V lost 4 bases and J lost 0; bases outside the gene matches: 12. The DNA of the CDR3 is TGCGCCAGCAGCCACGGTGGGGGTAGCGGGACCTCTGGGGCCAACGTCCTGACTTTC. Protein sequence: CASSHGGGSGTSGANVLTF.